This T cell receptor beta chain was retrieved from a study of vaccination effects on CD4 cells after COVID-19. In the case of this clone: Its cognate antigen is unknown.

Repertoires were generated with immunoSEQ multiplex PCR, while TCRdb's copy carries only in-frame clones and drops some. The sample comprises tens of thousands of clones, 65% to 85% of which are singletons, and 2.5% to 3% rests with the top ten. Pools of viral peptides were used by the ViraFEST assay to expand antigen-specific CD4+ T cells ahead of sequencing. Isolating CD4+ T cells followed roughly ten days of culture. Vaccine recipients, nucleocapsid antibody negative, had no prior SARS-CoV-2 infection. Germline V gene data show CDR1 as MDHEN and CDR2 as SYDVKM. V lost 3 bases and J 5 bases, leaving 10 bases between the germline ends. The CDR3 is 14 amino acids.

The chain carries TRBV28 and TRBJ1-4; D call uncertain. Sequenced here: CD4+ T cells from PBMCs cultured with HCoV-NL63 spike peptides, sampled before COVID-19 vaccination. The TCR sequence derives from a human donor who received a COVID-19 vaccine. This CDR3 reads CASSFSVLNEKLFF. CDR3 DNA: TGTGCCAGCAGTTTTAGCGTCTTAAATGAAAAACTGTTTTTT.